These 31 T cell receptor beta chains originate from one sample sequenced in a study of shared clonotypes between healthy human individuals. Method: immunoSEQ multiplex PCR; TCRdb's copy keeps in-frame clones and lacks some. Among nearly 1,000,000 clones listed, around three quarters were seen once. Sample: memory CD4+ T cells sorted from blood. Stated subset: CD45RA-negative fraction. These receptors were obtained from a man between 18 and 35 years old in good health.

This chain uses TRBV7-8 with TRBJ2-1, with D unresolved. The CDR3 covers 16 residues. Looked up from germline, CDR1 is SGHVS and CDR2 is FQNEAQ. The ends were cut back, 4 bases at V and 0 bases at J, with 13 bases in the middle. The CDR3 DNA reads TGTGCCAGCAGCTCTCCGGCGCCTAGCTCCTACAATGAGCAGTTCTTC. Its protein product is CASSSPAPSSYNEQFF.

V gene TRBV6-1 combines with J gene TRBJ2-7; either TRBD1 or TRBD2 may fit D (5 bases each). V was trimmed by 4 bases and J by 0 bases, leaving 22 bases between them. The CDR3 has 18 amino acids. Germline V gives CDR1 MNHNS, CDR2 SASEGT. The CDR3, as DNA: TGTGCCAGCAGTGGCCAAGGGCTGGGACCGGTGATCTCCTACGAGCAGTACTTC. It translates to CASSGQGLGPVISYEQYF.

The chain joins TRBV9 to TRBJ2-5; 7 nucleotides match TRBD1. From germline, CDR1 is SGDLS and CDR2 YYNGEE. The CDR3 length is 13 residues. The junction had 4 bases not matched to a gene; V was cut back by 4 bases and J by 4 bases. The CDR3 loop reads CASSLTGLETQYF. CDR3 DNA: TGTGCCAGCAGCCTGACAGGGCTAGAGACCCAGTACTTC.

This chain uses TRBV19 with TRBJ2-7; D may be TRBD2 (6 bases). The V end was cut by 3 bases, the J end by 2 bases, with 8 bases between. The CDR3 has 13 residues. CDR1 and CDR2 from the germline V gene are LNHDA and SQIVND (reference sequence). The CDR3 is CASSMWGAYEQYF. The CDR3 nucleotides read TGTGCCAGTAGTATGTGGGGGGCCTACGAGCAGTACTTC.

The chain has TRBV5-1 and TRBJ2-7; 11 nucleotides agree with TRBD2. The CDR3 runs to 16 residues. Germline V gene sequence: CDR1 SGHRS, CDR2 YFSETQ. J lost 0 bases, V lost 5 bases, and 7 bases had no gene match. For the CDR3, the DNA is TGCGCCAGCAGAGAGGGAGGGACTAGCGGCTCCTACGAGCAGTACTTC. Encoded protein: CASREGGTSGSYEQYF.

The V call is TRBV5-6, the J call TRBJ1-1; D uncertain. CDR3 length: 12 amino acids. Germline loops: CDR1 SGHDT, CDR2 YYEEEE. V was pared by 3 bases and J by 6 bases, with 9 bases between. CDR3: CASSSLGAEAFF. For the CDR3, the DNA is TGTGCCAGCAGCTCTCTCGGCGCTGAAGCTTTCTTT. Together with reference TRBV5-6 and TRBJ1-1, the CDR3 gives the full variable domain: DAGVTQSPTHLIKTRGQQVTLRCSPKSGHDTVSWYQQALGQGPQFIFQYYEEEERQRGNFPDRFSGHQFPNYSSELNVNALLLGDSALYLCASSSLGAEAFFGQGTRLTVV.

This rearrangement joins TRBV10-2 to TRBJ1-6, with 11 bases that match TRBD1. The V segment lost 10 bases and the J segment 0 bases; nucleotides outside the gene matches: 20. Germline loops: CDR1 WSHSY, CDR2 SAAADI. The CDR3 has 21 amino acids. The CDR3 is CATLGDPTGQGASSYNSPLHF. CDR3 sequence (DNA): TGCGCCACCTTGGGGGACCCTACCGGACAGGGGGCTAGCTCCTATAATTCACCCCTCCACTTT.

Written as DNA, the CDR3 is TGCAGCACGACAGTTGCCACTGAAGCTTTCTTT. Its translation is CSTTVATEAFF. The chain is built from TRBV29-1 and TRBJ1-1; D possibly corresponds to TRBD1 (5 bases). Germline V gene data show CDR1 as SQVTM and CDR2 as ANQGSEA. Trimming cost V 8 bases and J 4 bases, with 11 bases left between them. There are 11 residues in the CDR3.

This clone appeared a single time. The J gene is TRBJ2-2, the V gene TRBV6-5; 10 bases match TRBD1. J gave up 6 bases and V 2 bases, and 3 bases lay outside the gene matches. Germline V gene data show CDR1 as MNHEY and CDR2 as SVGAGI. There are 15 residues in the CDR3. The CDR3 loop reads CASSYAGTGAGELFF. The CDR3 DNA sequence: TGTGCCAGCAGTTACGCCGGGACAGGGGCCGGGGAGCTGTTTTTT.

The chain carries TRBV7-8 and TRBJ2-7; perhaps TRBD1 as D (6 bases). Between the trimmed V and J ends, which lost 5 bases and 0 bases, there was a span of 14 bases. The CDR3 is 15 residues long. In germline, CDR1 is SGHVS, CDR2 FQNEAQ. In DNA form, the CDR3 reads TGTGCCAGCAGCCGGATCCAGGGGAGCTCCTACGAGCAGTACTTC. The encoded protein is CASSRIQGSSYEQYF.

The chain combines TRBV2 with TRBJ2-1; 11 bases align to TRBD2. Trimming took 6 bases from V and 5 from J; bases not matched to a gene: 9. From germline, CDR1 is SNHLY and CDR2 FYNNEI. This CDR3 comprises 16 residues. The CDR3 loop reads CASRVGGTSGHNEQFF. In DNA form, the CDR3 reads TGTGCCAGCAGGGTAGGGGGGACTAGCGGCCACAATGAGCAGTTCTTC.

The chain recombines TRBV28 with TRBJ2-7; D ambiguous. Trimming pared 1 base from V and 5 bases from J, leaving 9 bases between. The CDR3 has 13 residues. The germline CDR1 and CDR2 sequences are MDHEN and SYDVKM. CDR3 nucleotides: TGTGCCAGCAGTTTATCCCTCTATAACGAGCAGTACTTC. Protein product: CASSLSLYNEQYF.

The V call is TRBV14, the J call TRBJ1-1; TRBD1 matches at 8 bases. CDR3 length: 15 residues. CDR1 is SGHDN and CDR2 is FVKESK in the germline V gene. J gave up 4 bases and V 2 bases, and 6 bases lay outside the gene matches. CDR3 region: CASSQLDRVGTEAFF. In DNA form, the CDR3 reads TGTGCCAGCAGCCAACTGGACAGGGTGGGCACTGAAGCTTTCTTT.

The V gene is TRBV21-1, the J gene TRBJ1-2; TRBD1 reflects the table's D call only, with no check against the DNA. TRBV21-1 is deemed a pseudogene. The CDR3 contains 12 residues. The chain's CDR3 is CASNLTGVGYTF. The CDR3 DNA reads TGTGCCAGCAACTTGACAGGGGTTGGCTACACCTTC.

This chain joins TRBV10-3 and TRBJ2-1; 7 bases match TRBD2. Looked up from germline, CDR1 is ENHRY and CDR2 is SYGVKD. This CDR3 is built from 16 residues. With V trimmed by 5 bases and J by 6 bases, 13 bases remained unmatched. Written as DNA, the CDR3 is TGTGCCATCAGTTCTCTACGGGGGGAGCGGGGCAATGAGCAGTTCTTC. This codes for CAISSLRGERGNEQFF.

The chain couples TRBV4-1 to TRBJ2-3, with a possible D match to TRBD2 (5 bases). Germline loops: CDR1 MGHRA, CDR2 YSYEKL. The V end lost 0 bases, the J end lost 7 bases, and 17 bases lay between the germline ends. The CDR3 loop spans 16 amino acids. This chain's CDR3 is CASSQDISVKFYTQYF. The CDR3 DNA sequence: TGCGCCAGCAGCCAAGATATTAGCGTGAAGTTTTATACGCAGTATTTT.

V is TRBV2 and J is TRBJ2-5; D may be TRBD2 (5 bases). CDR3 length: 15 amino acids. Between the trimmed V and J ends, which lost 3 bases and 1 base, there was a span of 12 bases. Per the germline V gene, CDR1 is SNHLY and CDR2 is FYNNEI. CDR3 amino acids: CASSDETNTQETQYF. The CDR3, as DNA: TGTGCCAGCAGTGATGAGACTAATACCCAAGAGACCCAGTACTTC.

The J gene is TRBJ1-5, the V gene TRBV6-6; tentative D call: TRBD1 (5 bases). Germline V gene data show CDR1 as MNHNY and CDR2 as SVGAGI (reference sequence). Trimming left V 5 bases short and J 1 base short, with 12 bases between. The length of the CDR3 is 15 residues. The CDR3 nucleotides are TGTGCCAGCAGTCCGGGGCCGACGAGCAATCAGCCCCAGCATTTT. Its translation: CASSPGPTSNQPQHF.

The chain carries TRBV18 and TRBJ1-5; tentative D call: TRBD1 (6 bases). This CDR3 has 14 residues. CDR1 is KGHSH and CDR2 is LQKENI in the germline V gene. The germline V and J ends were trimmed by 6 bases and 3 bases, with 12 bases remaining between them. The CDR3 sequence: CASSNGQNNQPQHF. The CDR3 bases are TGTGCCAGCTCGAACGGACAGAACAATCAGCCCCAGCATTTT. The full variable domain, with the rest looked up from reference TRBV18 and TRBJ1-5, is NAGVMQNPRHLVRRRGQEARLRCSPMKGHSHVYWYRQLPEEGLKFMVYLQKENIIDESGMPKERFSAEFPKEGPSILRIQQVVRGDSAAYFCASSNGQNNQPQHFGDGTRLSIL.

The chain is built from TRBV18 and TRBJ2-5, with TRBD2 matching over 12 bases. From germline, CDR1 is KGHSH and CDR2 LQKENI. The CDR3 loop spans 15 amino acids. V lost 4 bases, J lost 3 bases, and 3 bases stayed unmatched. This CDR3 is CASSQTSGGEETQYF. CDR3 nucleotides: TGTGCCAGCTCACAGACTAGCGGGGGAGAAGAGACCCAGTACTTC.

A single count supports this clone. This chain joins TRBV6-1 and TRBJ1-2; D is undetermined. Per the germline V gene, CDR1 is MNHNS and CDR2 is SASEGT. Trimming removed 4 bases at V and 4 bases at J, with 10 bases between. The CDR3 covers 13 residues. CDR3 nucleotides: TGTGCCAGCAGTGTCAGCGGCGGCTATGGCTACACCTTC. This codes for CASSVSGGYGYTF.

The chain combines TRBV6-6 with TRBJ1-1, with 9 bases matching TRBD1. The CDR3 is 14 amino acids. Losses at the gene ends were 5 bases for V and 7 bases for J; bases not matched to a gene: 8. Germline CDR1 is MNHNY and CDR2 is SVGAGI (reference sequence). The CDR3 bases are TGTGCCAGCAGTACAGGGGGCGGCCCCTTTGAAGCTTTCTTT. Its protein is CASSTGGGPFEAFF.

The V and J genes are TRBV5-4 and TRBJ2-7; D is possibly TRBD1 or TRBD2 (6 bases each). The CDR3 extends over 15 amino acids. Trimming stripped 5 bases from V and 1 base from J, with 16 bases between. Germline CDR1 reads SGHNT; CDR2 reads YYREEE (reference sequence). CDR3 bases: TGTGCCAGCAGGCTGGGGACGGGGGCGTCCTACGAGCAGTACTTC. This codes for CASRLGTGASYEQYF.

The CDR3 loop reads CASSQLYRDRGYGYTF. The CDR3 DNA reads TGTGCCAGCAGCCAACTCTACCGGGACAGGGGCTATGGCTACACCTTC. The chain couples TRBV28 to TRBJ1-2, with 10 bases aligning to TRBD1. Germline V gene lookup returns CDR1 MDHEN and CDR2 SYDVKM. The V segment lost 6 bases and the J segment 4 bases; nucleotides outside the gene matches: 11. The CDR3 is 16 residues long.

The chain carries TRBV30 and TRBJ2-3, with D perhaps TRBD2 (6 bases). This CDR3 comprises 15 residues. From germline, CDR1 is GTSNPN and CDR2 SVGIG (reference sequence). Trimming pared 0 bases from V and 7 bases from J, leaving 17 bases between. CDR3 DNA: TGTGCCTGGAGTGTACTGGAGGGGTTAATGAATACGCAGTATTTT. Protein: CAWSVLEGLMNTQYF.

In its sample, this clone was seen a few times. Other DNA sequences in the same sample also yield this CDR3. The chain joins TRBV29-1 to TRBJ2-1; a weak D match, TRBD1 (5 bases). V was clipped by 3 bases and J by 0 bases, with 9 bases between them. The CDR3 length is 14 residues. CDR1 and CDR2 from the germline V gene are SQVTM and ANQGSEA. CDR3 region: CSVDQGGSYNEQFF. The CDR3 DNA follows: TGCAGCGTTGATCAGGGCGGCTCCTACAATGAGCAGTTCTTC.

This rearrangement joins TRBV4-3 to TRBJ2-2; TRBD2 matches 10 bases. Germline values: CDR1 LGHNA, CDR2 YSLEER. Trimming at V came to 1 base and at J to 4 bases, leaving 0 bases not matched to a gene. The CDR3 consists of 15 residues. The CDR3: CASSQVAGGTGELFF. The CDR3 nucleotides read TGCGCCAGCAGCCAAGTAGCGGGAGGCACCGGGGAGCTGTTTTTT.

The V gene is TRBV4-1, the J gene TRBJ1-5; TRBD1 matches 7 bases. The V gene's germline CDR1 is MGHRA and CDR2 YSYEKL. There are 16 residues in the CDR3. V shed 0 bases and J 3 bases; nucleotides not matched to a gene: 5. This CDR3 is CASSQDPQGSNQPQHF. CDR3 in DNA: TGCGCCAGCAGCCAAGACCCACAGGGGTCCAATCAGCCCCAGCATTTT.

The gene calls are TRBV27 and TRBJ2-6, with D uncertain. Trimming left V 5 bases short and J 1 base short, with 12 bases between. CDR1 and CDR2 (germline): MNHEY, SMNVEV (reference sequence). CDR3 length: 16 amino acids. CDR3 amino acids: CASSAKGFSGANVLTF. CDR3 in DNA: TGTGCCAGCAGTGCGAAGGGTTTTTCTGGGGCCAACGTCCTGACTTTC.

The rearrangement joins TRBV18 to TRBJ2-5; 7 nucleotides align to TRBD1. CDR1 and CDR2 from the germline V gene are KGHSH and LQKENI. Trimming took 6 bases from V and 7 from J; bases not matched to a gene: 14. The CDR3 runs to 15 residues. The CDR3 DNA reads TGTGCCAGCTCCCACAGCCCGGGACAGACAGGGACCCAGTACTTC. Protein: CASSHSPGQTGTQYF.

This chain links TRBV18 with TRBJ1-1, with D tentatively TRBD1 (5 bases). From germline, CDR1 is KGHSH and CDR2 LQKENI. V was shortened by 0 bases and J by 0 bases, with 11 bases between the two germline ends. This CDR3 has 16 residues. Written as DNA, the CDR3 is TGTGCCAGCTCACCACCCCGCGGAGGGGTGAACACTGAAGCTTTCTTT. This encodes CASSPPRGGVNTEAFF. Full variable domain (outside the CDR3, taken from reference TRBV18 and TRBJ1-1): NAGVMQNPRHLVRRRGQEARLRCSPMKGHSHVYWYRQLPEEGLKFMVYLQKENIIDESGMPKERFSAEFPKEGPSILRIQQVVRGDSAAYFCASSPPRGGVNTEAFFGQGTRLTVV.